This T cell receptor (beta chain) is drawn from a study of blood T cell repertoires in COVID-19. Assay used: immunoSEQ multiplex PCR; TCRdb lists only in-frame clones, some missing. Of some 180,000 clones in the sample, around 85% were seen once. The CDR3 totals 15 residues. Germline V gene lookup returns CDR1 MNHEY and CDR2 SVGAGI. Trimming left V 6 bases short and J 1 base short, with 15 bases between. The TCR sequence derives from a middle-aged man who had recovered from COVID-19. The chain has TRBV6-5 and TRBJ2-5; the D gene is possibly TRBD2 (6 bases). The sequencing sample was made of PBMCs or T cells enriched from blood (not recorded which). The DNA of the CDR3 is TGTGCCAGCAGCAGAACGGGAGTGGGCCAAGAGACCCAGTACTTC. Its translation is CASSRTGVGQETQYF.